The TCR beta chain under discussion was sequenced for a study of blood T cell repertoires in COVID-19. Overall study: Acute and convalescent COVID-19 specimens originated in the United States, Italy and Spain.

This CDR3 has 15 amino acids. Original handling: Estimation of nucleated cell counts was performed using reference gene primer amplification. TCRdb's table, derived via immunoSEQ multiplex PCR, lists solely in-frame clones and lacks some. The V and J calls and the clone size are those of that table, but D and trimming were determined from the DNA. The sample consists of about 200,000 clones, about 86% of them appearing once. Participants were aged about 18 to 90 years from about 25 US areas. The V and J genes are TRBV21-1 and TRBJ2-1; the table calls TRBD1, which could not be checked here. TRBV21-1 is listed as a pseudogene. The origin of this receptor is a man aged 35 to 55 who had recovered from COVID-19. Material for sequencing was PBMCs or T cells enriched from blood (not recorded which). The CDR3: CASSKGGLGDNEQFF. The CDR3 DNA follows: TGTGCCAGCAGCAAAGGTGGGCTAGGGGACAATGAGCAGTTCTTC.